This T cell receptor (beta chain) stems from a study of regulatory T cells in long-lasting Graves disease. Study in general: Antithyroid drugs had been given to newly diagnosed Graves' patients for under 3 months. General study points: Favoring TRBV28, TRBJ1-2 and TRBJ2-5 was a feature seen in persistent disease.

CDR1 SEHNR and CDR2 FQNEAQ come from the germline V gene (reference sequence). Between the trimmed V and J ends, which lost 0 bases and 0 bases, there was a span of 9 bases. The CDR3 contains 15 residues. Building of the TCR beta libraries involved iRepertoire HTBI primers and Arm-PCR of CDR3 regions. One entry per CDR3 protein results from TCRdb running MiXCR on the multiplex PCR reads. The repertoire includes some 250,000 distinct CDR3 sequences, around 18% of them detected once, and about 14% sits in the top ten. A remark on this clonotype: Its specificity is not known.

Time point reported: newly diagnosed GD, antithyroid drugs for less than 3 months. PBMCs were the source of the RNA used for TCR sequencing. Graves' disease diagnosis followed American Thyroid Association guidelines. The same sample was also used in a study of T cells in Graves' hyperthyroidism and ophthalmopathy. That publication notes: Most clonotypes expanded in thyroid above 0.001 were likewise present in blood.

The sequence derives from a woman in her 30s with Graves disease. This chain joins TRBV7-9 and TRBJ2-7, with D possibly called TRBD1 or TRBD2 (5 bases each). Sequences were derived from peripheral blood mononuclear cells (PBMCs), sampled at new diagnosis, from a patient treated with antithyroid drugs. In DNA form, the CDR3 reads TGTGCCAGCAGCTTAGCTGGGGACCCCTCCTACGAGCAGTACTTC. Translation: CASSLAGDPSYEQYF.